What follows describes a single TCR beta chain. The antigen this receptor binds is unknown. No much larger clonotype is one base removed from it; base qualities were not supplied. TCRbeta CDR3 regions were amplified from genomic DNA by means of the immunoSEQ Assay, a bias-controlled multiplex PCR. The source study handled its data this way. The number of nucleated cells in each sample was estimated by amplification of reference gene primers within the assay. To quantify the absolute abundance of each unique TCRbeta CDR3 rearrangement, sequence reads were collapsed and filtered. Productive Simpson clonality was computed per sample as the square root of Simpson's diversity index over productive rearrangements. TCRdb re-hosts the immuneACCESS table, in-frame sequences only. Its copies lack some clones; in the studies checked, an unresolved V gene accounts for under half of them, and the cause for the rest is not known. The V and J calls and clone size are taken from that table; D and trimming were inferred from the DNA. The sample records about 190,000 clones, about nine tenths of which are singletons. Under 2.5% of the sample comes from the top ten.

The sample comes from a study of blood T cell repertoires in COVID-19 (TCRdb year 2020). Regarding the complete study: Samples from collaborators originated in the United States, Italy and Spain and spanned both the acute and convalescent phases of COVID-19. The material from the prospective study consisted of cDNA or gDNA derived from T cells, B-cell-depleted T cells, or PBMCs. Subjects who had been exposed to COVID-19, were actively infected with it, or had recovered from it provided the deeply sampled blood TCRbeta repertoires that made up the dataset. The repertoires were made available in a free public database intended to serve as a resource for research on the immune response to SARS-CoV-2. Samples were obtained from the ongoing ImmuneRACE study (first 160 participants) and from over 1,000 subjects provided by 6 global collaborators. Nearly every sample came with metadata listing a de-identified subject ID, COVID-19 status, age in years and sex. HLA class I and class II types, where available, came from metadata supplied by the sample provider rather than from assay-based typing.

Whole blood was collected in K2EDTA tubes by collaborating institutions according to the institutions' own protocols. Collaborator samples were shipped for TCRbeta analysis as frozen whole blood, isolated PBMCs, or DNA extracted from either sample type. Paper-wide results and their limitations: How much clinical and demographic metadata was included differed by source and by participant, and the metadata was provided uncurated.

V gives up 0 bases and J gives up 4 bases, and the segment between their germline ends measures 18 bases. From the cysteine up to the phenylalanine, the CDR3 has a length of 17 residues. CDR3 DNA is the only sequence kept; it has 51 bases, read in frame from the first base. Reading the germline V gene gives CDR1 WSHSY and CDR2 SAAADI. The TCR sequence derives from an older man with active or convalescent COVID-19. Here the chain combines TRBV10-2 and TRBJ1-2; no D gene call is confident. Sequencing used peripheral blood. The DNA sequence follows: TGCGCCAGCAGTGAGTCAGGCCCTCTAAAGGCAGGCTATGGCTACACCTTC. Its translation is CASSESGPLKAGYGYTF.